A single sample is the source of the 4 T cell receptor beta chains below, sequenced in a study of blood T cell repertoires in COVID-19. Produced via immunoSEQ multiplex PCR; TCRdb's table is partial and in-frame only. This sample carries just under 80,000 clones, roughly 80% of them seen once, and the ten largest clones take approximately 33%. The specimen was peripheral blood. The receptor set was obtained from a woman in her sixties or seventies with acute or convalescent COVID-19.

The chain recombines TRBV19 with TRBJ1-2; D is ambiguous. The V end lost 2 bases, the J end lost 5 bases, and 9 bases lay between the germline ends. The CDR3 length is 13 residues. Looked up from germline, CDR1 is LNHDA and CDR2 is SQIVND (reference sequence). CDR3 amino acids: CASSISPEYGYTF. The CDR3, as DNA: TGTGCCAGTAGTATATCGCCGGAGTATGGCTACACCTTC. Full variable domain (rest looked up from reference TRBV19 and TRBJ1-2): DGGITQSPKYLFRKEGQNVTLSCEQNLNHDAMYWYRQDPGQGLRLIYYSQIVNDFQKGDIAEGYSVSREKKESFPLTVTSAQKNPTAFYLCASSISPEYGYTFGSGTRLTVV.

This chain links TRBV4-2 with TRBJ2-3; 11 nucleotides match TRBD2. CDR1 is LGHNA and CDR2 is YNFKEQ in the germline V gene. V trimming: 4 bases; J trimming: 6 bases; junction bases outside the gene matches: 6. CDR3 length: 15 residues. The CDR3 here is CASSLDSGRVDTQYF. The CDR3 DNA reads TGTGCCAGCAGCCTAGATAGCGGGAGGGTGGATACGCAGTATTTT.

This chain uses TRBV11-3 with TRBJ2-1; TRBD2 matches 7 bases. Germline loops: CDR1 SGHNT, CDR2 YENEEA. The CDR3 has 14 amino acids. Trimming removed 3 bases from V and 5 bases from J; junction bases left unmatched: 4. CDR3 in DNA: TGTGCCAGCAGCTTCTCCAGCGGGGACAATGAGCAGTTCTTC. It specifies CASSFSSGDNEQFF. Supplemented by reference TRBV11-3 and TRBJ2-1, the full variable domain reads EAGVVQSPRYKIIEKKQPVAFWCNPISGHNTLYWYLQNLGQGPELLIRYENEEAVDDSQLPKDRFSAERLKGVDSTLKIQPAELGDSAVYLCASSFSSGDNEQFFGPGTRLTVL.

V and J are TRBV18 and TRBJ2-7, with D possibly matching TRBD1 (6 bases). Germline CDR1 reads KGHSH; CDR2 reads LQKENI. The CDR3 spans 16 residues. Between the trimmed V and J ends, which lost 3 bases and 4 bases, there was a span of 19 bases. The CDR3 protein is CASSPRTAQTSYEQYF. Here the CDR3 DNA reads TGTGCCAGCTCACCTCGGACAGCCCAAACTTCTTACGAGCAGTACTTC.